This TCR beta chain stems from a study of T cells after yellow fever vaccination. Each CDR3 protein is one row after TCRdb ran MiXCR on the 5' RACE reads. The table has a few hundred thousand distinct CDR3 sequences, less than 7.5% seen once. The CDR3 is 15 residues long. Deletions cut 6 bases from V and 8 bases from J, with 20 bases between. Germline lookup yields CDR1 MNHEY and CDR2 SVGEGT. A few counts support this clonotype. The sequence came from a man between 25 and 39 years old who received the YFV17D yellow fever vaccine. The rearrangement uses TRBV6-2 or TRBV6-3 and TRBJ2-1; D might be TRBD1 (6 bases). The sample here was CD4+ T cells sorted from PBMCs, taken on the day of the yellow fever booster vaccination. In DNA, the CDR3 is TGTGCCAGCAGCCTACTAGGGGGAGACGCATATGAGCAGTTCTTC. Protein sequence: CASSLLGGDAYEQFF.